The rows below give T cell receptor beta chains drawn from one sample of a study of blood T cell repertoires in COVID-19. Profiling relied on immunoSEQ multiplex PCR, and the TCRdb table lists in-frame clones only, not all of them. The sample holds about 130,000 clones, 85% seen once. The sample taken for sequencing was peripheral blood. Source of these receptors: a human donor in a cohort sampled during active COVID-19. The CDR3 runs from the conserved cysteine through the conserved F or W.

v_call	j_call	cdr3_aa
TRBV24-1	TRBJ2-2	CATSSGNTGELFF
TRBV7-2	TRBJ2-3	CASSRVAGGAQDTQYF
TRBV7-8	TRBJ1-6	CASSLASAGGGSPLHF
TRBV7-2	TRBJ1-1	CASSPNAKATEAFF
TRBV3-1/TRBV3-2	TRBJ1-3	CASSRTDRSGNTIYF
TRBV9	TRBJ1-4	CASSASGSNEKLFF
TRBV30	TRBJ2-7	CAWSRRGGEYEQYF
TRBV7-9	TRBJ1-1	CASSLEQGGTEAFF
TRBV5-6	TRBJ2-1	CASSLVQAGVLLDDEQFF
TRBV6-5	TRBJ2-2	CALRPGLNTGELFF
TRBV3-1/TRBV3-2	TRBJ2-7	CASSQPTSGGRVSEQYF
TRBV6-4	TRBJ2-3	CASSDWTSGSTDTQYF
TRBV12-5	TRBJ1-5	CASGLEPGQPQHF
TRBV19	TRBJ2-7	CASSRSLISYEQYF
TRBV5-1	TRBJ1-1	CASSLQVANTEAFF
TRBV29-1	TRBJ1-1	CSVVRGKGTEAFF
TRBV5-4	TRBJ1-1	CASTLGGQGAGVGTEAFF
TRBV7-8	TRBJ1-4	CASSIKETYNEKLFF
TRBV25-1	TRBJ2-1	CASSDPGLAGLNEQFF
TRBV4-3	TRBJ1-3	CASSQDILGRDTIYF
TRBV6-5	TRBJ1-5	CASSYGGGHNQPQHF
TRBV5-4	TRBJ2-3	CASSRLAGGTDTQYF
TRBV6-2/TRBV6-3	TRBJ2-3	CASSLLWTVSTSGDGDTQYF
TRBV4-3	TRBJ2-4	CASSQESGTGWGQYF